The entry that follows covers one TCR beta chain sequence. Using immunoSEQ multiplex PCR, the repertoire was profiled, and TCRdb retains in-frame clones only, with some absent. This table has some 260,000 clones, around 79% appearing once. The sample belongs to a study of blood T cell repertoires in COVID-19. V lost 6 bases to trimming and J lost 1 base, with 6 bases between them. The CDR3 totals 12 residues. The germline CDR1 and CDR2 sequences are SEHNR and FQNEAQ (reference sequence). The genes are TRBV7-9 and TRBJ1-1; D call uncertain. The receptor's source is a woman aged 80 or over with acute or convalescent COVID-19. What was sequenced was peripheral blood. Here the CDR3 reads CASRLQNTEAFF. The CDR3 DNA reads TGTGCCAGCAGATTACAGAACACTGAAGCTTTCTTT.